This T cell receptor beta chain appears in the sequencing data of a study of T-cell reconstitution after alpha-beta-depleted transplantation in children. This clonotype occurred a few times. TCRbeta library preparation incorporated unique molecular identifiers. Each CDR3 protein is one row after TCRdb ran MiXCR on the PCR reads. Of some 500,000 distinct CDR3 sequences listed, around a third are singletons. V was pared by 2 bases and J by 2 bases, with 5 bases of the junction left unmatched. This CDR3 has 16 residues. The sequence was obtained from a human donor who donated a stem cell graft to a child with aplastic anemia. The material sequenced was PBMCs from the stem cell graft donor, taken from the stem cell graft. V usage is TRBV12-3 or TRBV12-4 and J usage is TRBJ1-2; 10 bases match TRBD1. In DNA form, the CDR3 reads TGTGCCAGCAGTTTATGGGGACAGGGGAGCAACTATGGCTACACCTTC. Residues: CASSLWGQGSNYGYTF.